The 28 T cell receptor beta chains below were found in one sample sequenced in a study of OX40 agonist ivuxolimab in advanced cancers. Profiling relied on immunoSEQ multiplex PCR, and the TCRdb table lists in-frame clones only, not all of them. The sample carries around 150,000 clones, about 93% recorded once. Sequencing used CD4+ or CD8+ T cells sorted from blood, obtained in a trial of the OX40 agonist ivuxolimab. The receptors derive from an adult with an advanced solid tumor such as melanoma, head and neck, liver or kidney cancer.

The rearrangement links TRBV7-7 to TRBJ1-4, with D unclear. CDR3 length: 14 amino acids. V dropped 3 bases and J dropped 4 bases, with 9 bases sitting between them. Germline V gene lookup returns CDR1 SSHAT and CDR2 FNYEAQ (reference sequence). This CDR3 is CASSFNRGNEKLFF. CDR3 nucleotide sequence: TGTGCCAGCAGCTTTAACCGGGGTAATGAAAAACTGTTTTTT. The full variable domain, in which reference TRBV7-7 and TRBJ1-4 provide the parts outside the CDR3, is GAGVSQSPRYKVTKRGQDVTLRCDPISSHATLYWYQQALGQGPEFLTYFNYEAQPDKSGLPSDRFSAERPEGSISTLTIQRTEQRDSAMYRCASSFNRGNEKLFFGSGTQLSVL.

This clone was seen just once. The DNA of the CDR3 is TGTGCCAGCACCCGAAGAGGGGCGGACTATGGCTACACCTTC. It encodes CASTRRGADYGYTF. This chain links TRBV27 with TRBJ1-2; D perhaps matches TRBD1 (5 bases). Trimming left V 7 bases short and J 3 bases short, with 15 bases between. CDR1 and CDR2 (germline): MNHEY, SMNVEV (reference sequence). The CDR3 runs 14 residues.

The chain recombines TRBV19 with TRBJ1-2; 7 bases map to TRBD1. The CDR3 extends over 14 amino acids. Unmatched junction bases numbered 3, after V lost 1 base and J lost 4 bases. Per the germline V gene, CDR1 is LNHDA and CDR2 is SQIVND (reference sequence). The CDR3: CASSIVRTGYGYTF. CDR3 DNA sequence: TGTGCCAGTAGTATAGTCAGGACAGGCTATGGCTACACCTTC.

The gene calls are TRBV9 and TRBJ1-1; D remains unclear. The CDR3 is 14 amino acids. The germline gives CDR1 SGDLS, CDR2 YYNGEE. Trimming removed 3 bases at V and 10 bases at J, with 19 bases between. DNA of the CDR3: TGTGCCAGCAGCGAACACCCGGGGAGGGTGGTAGCTTTCTTT. This translates into CASSEHPGRVVAFF.

The CDR3 here is CASSPDLNTGELFF. CDR3 coding DNA: TGTGCCAGCAGCCCGGACTTGAACACCGGGGAGCTGTTTTTT. The rearrangement joins TRBV27 to TRBJ2-2; D possibly corresponds to TRBD2 (5 bases). The CDR3 totals 14 residues. Germline V gives CDR1 MNHEY, CDR2 SMNVEV (reference sequence). V gave up 6 bases and J gave up 1 base, with 9 bases separating them.

The V gene is TRBV6-1, the J gene TRBJ1-6; possibly TRBD1 for D (6 bases). Germline V CDR1 and CDR2: MNHNS, SASEGT. The CDR3 extends over 15 amino acids. The ends were cut back, 10 bases at V and 0 bases at J, with 13 bases in the middle. The CDR3 loop reads CATGQYGSYNSPLHF. The CDR3, as DNA: TGTGCCACTGGACAGTACGGCTCCTATAATTCACCCCTCCACTTT.

The chain recombines TRBV7-8 with TRBJ2-2; D not certain. The V gene lost 2 bases and the J gene lost 1 base, with 8 bases spanning the gap. Germline-derived CDR1 and CDR2 are SGHVS and FQNEAQ. The CDR3 consists of 15 residues. The CDR3 DNA is TGTGCCAGCAGCTTATGGGCAGAGAACACCGGGGAGCTGTTTTTT. Translated: CASSLWAENTGELFF. Full variable domain (missing parts from reference TRBV7-8 and TRBJ2-2): GAGVSQSPRYKVAKRGQDVALRCDPISGHVSLFWYQQALGQGPEFLTYFQNEAQLDKSGLPSDRFFAERPEGSVSTLKIQRTQQEDSAVYLCASSLWAENTGELFFGEGSRLTVL.

This clone appeared once. At one end, the junction sequence differs from germline, possibly due to a read error. The chain recombines TRBV7-2 with TRBJ1-4; 7 bases align to TRBD1. The CDR3 is 12 residues long. Germline V CDR1 and CDR2: SGHTA, FQGNSA. CDR3 bases: TGTGCCAGCACCTTAGGGGGGACAGAACTGTTTTTT. It encodes CASTLGGTELFF.

The chain employs TRBV28 and TRBJ1-2; a possible D gene is TRBD1 (6 bases). The V gene lost 4 bases and the J gene lost 5 bases, with 17 bases spanning the gap. Germline V CDR1 and CDR2: MDHEN, SYDVKM. The CDR3 runs to 15 residues. DNA of the CDR3: TGTGCCAGCAGTTCGGTTGACAGGACCCTATATGGCTACACCTTC. Its translation is CASSSVDRTLYGYTF.

V and J are TRBV12-5 and TRBJ1-2, with 8 bases lining up with TRBD1. Per the germline V gene, CDR1 is LGHNT and CDR2 is FRNRAP. Unmatched junction bases numbered 12, after V lost 6 bases and J lost 6 bases. The CDR3 length is 15 residues. CDR3 bases: TGTGCTAGTGGCTCCCCCGGAGGACAGGGAAATGGCTACACCTTC. It is translated as CASGSPGGQGNGYTF.

The CDR3 spells CASSSHTGGFSQPQHF. The DNA of the CDR3 is TGTGCCAGCAGTTCACATACAGGGGGCTTCAGCCAGCCCCAGCATTTT. J is TRBJ1-5 and V is TRBV28, with 9 bases fitting TRBD1. From germline, CDR1 is MDHEN and CDR2 SYDVKM. The V and J ends lost 4 bases and 7 bases, in that order; junction bases with no gene match: 11. This CDR3 is built from 16 residues.

The V gene is TRBV7-9, the J gene TRBJ1-2, with TRBD1 identical over 7 bases. In germline, CDR1 is SEHNR, CDR2 FQNEAQ (reference sequence). This CDR3 spans 13 amino acids. V was pared by 5 bases and J by 2 bases, with 2 bases of the junction left unmatched. The CDR3 spells CASSRDSNYGYTF. CDR3 nucleotides: TGTGCCAGCAGCCGGGACAGCAACTATGGCTACACCTTC.

The rearrangement joins TRBV18 to TRBJ1-1; no reliable D call. V lost 3 bases, J lost 3 bases, and 8 bases lay in between. CDR1 KGHSH and CDR2 LQKENI come from the germline V gene. The CDR3 is 13 amino acids. The CDR3 is CASSPEQYTEAFF. The CDR3, as DNA: TGTGCCAGCTCACCGGAACAGTACACTGAAGCTTTCTTT.

The rearrangement joins TRBV5-1 to TRBJ1-1; no reliable D call. The germline V and J ends were trimmed by 1 base and 0 bases, with 10 bases remaining between them. Germline CDR1 SGHRS, CDR2 YFSETQ. The CDR3 spans 15 residues. Here the CDR3 DNA reads TGCGCCAGCAGCTTGTCTGGCGGCGTGAACACTGAAGCTTTCTTT. Protein sequence: CASSLSGGVNTEAFF.

J is TRBJ2-2 and V is TRBV5-1; the match to TRBD1 covers 7 bases. This CDR3 comprises 13 residues. CDR1 SGHRS and CDR2 YFSETQ come from the germline V gene. V was pared by 4 bases and J by 9 bases, with 6 bases of the junction left unmatched. CDR3 nucleotides: TGCGCCAGCAGCCACGACAGGGCCCGGGAGCTGTTTTTT. Translated, it gives CASSHDRARELFF.

V is TRBV6-4 and J is TRBJ2-2; weak D call: TRBD1 (5 bases). V lost 3 bases and J lost 2, with 7 bases in between. This CDR3 has 14 residues. Per the germline V gene, CDR1 is MRHNA and CDR2 is SNTAGT. Written as DNA, the CDR3 is TGTGCCAGCAGTGAACAGGCTAACACCGGGGAGCTGTTTTTT. It specifies CASSEQANTGELFF.

The rearrangement joins TRBV9 to TRBJ2-2; 10 bases match TRBD2. Trimming cost V 3 bases and J 1 base; bases outside gene matches: 3. CDR1 and CDR2 from the germline V gene are SGDLS and YYNGEE. The CDR3 contains 16 residues. In nucleotides, the CDR3 is TGTGCCAGCAGCGCACCTAGCGGGGGGAACACCGGGGAGCTGTTTTTT. This translates into CASSAPSGGNTGELFF.

The rearrangement uses TRBV19 and TRBJ1-5, with 9 bases lining up with TRBD1. Germline CDR1 and CDR2: LNHDA and SQIVND (reference sequence). The CDR3 has 15 residues. V lost 4 bases and J lost 6; bases outside the gene matches: 7. The CDR3: CASSNGQGKSQPQHF. The CDR3 DNA sequence: TGTGCCAGTAGTAACGGACAGGGGAAAAGTCAGCCCCAGCATTTT.

This chain links TRBV6-6 with TRBJ1-2, with D possibly TRBD1 on 5 matching bases. V was clipped by 8 bases and J by 0 bases, with 10 bases between them. The germline V gene encodes CDR1 MNHNY and CDR2 SVGAGI (reference sequence). This CDR3 spans 13 amino acids. The CDR3 sequence: CASGDPANYGYTF. The CDR3 nucleotides are TGTGCCAGCGGGGACCCAGCTAACTATGGCTACACCTTC.

This clone was counted once. This rearrangement joins TRBV7-9 to TRBJ2-7; the D gene is possibly TRBD2 (5 bases). V lost 3 bases, J lost 3 bases, and 15 bases lay in between. This CDR3 region has 15 residues. Per germline, CDR1 SEHNR and CDR2 FQNEAQ (reference sequence). CDR3 region: CASSFLADSRYEQYF. For the CDR3, the DNA is TGTGCCAGCAGCTTCCTTGCGGACTCTCGCTACGAGCAGTACTTC.

The rearrangement joins TRBV28 to TRBJ2-2; D not certain. The CDR3 length is 15 residues. Germline lookup yields CDR1 MDHEN and CDR2 SYDVKM. Trimming removed 7 bases from V and 4 bases from J, with 16 bases in between. CDR3 DNA sequence: TGTGCCAGCAATCTGGCAGACAAGGCCACCGGGGAGCTGTTTTTT. Translating gives CASNLADKATGELFF. The whole variable domain, filled in from reference TRBV28 and TRBJ2-2, reads DVKVTQSSRYLVKRTGEKVFLECVQDMDHENMFWYRQDPGLGLRLIYFSYDVKMKEKGDIPEGYSVSREKKERFSLILESASTNQTSMYLCASNLADKATGELFFGEGSRLTVL.

The V and J genes are TRBV7-2 and TRBJ1-3; perhaps TRBD1 as D (5 bases). Trimming pared 5 bases from V and 2 bases from J, leaving 13 bases between. This CDR3 contains 15 residues. From germline, CDR1 is SGHTA and CDR2 FQGNSA. This CDR3 is CASSPSQGAGNTIYF. The CDR3 DNA is TGTGCCAGCAGCCCGTCTCAGGGTGCTGGAAACACCATATATTTT.

The rearrangement joins TRBV6-5 to TRBJ2-5, with D possibly being TRBD1 (5 bases). Germline-derived CDR1 and CDR2 are MNHEY and SVGAGI. The germline V and J ends were trimmed by 2 bases and 5 bases, with 9 bases remaining between them. CDR3 length equals 13 residues. CDR3 in amino acids: CASSYGAGETQYF. CDR3 bases: TGTGCCAGCAGTTACGGGGCAGGGGAGACCCAGTACTTC.

Comments on this clone: Other DNA sequences in this specimen translate into the identical CDR3. This chain connects TRBV29-1 to TRBJ2-7; D unclear. V was shortened by 0 bases and J by 1 base, with 4 bases between the two germline ends. Germline lookup yields CDR1 SQVTM and CDR2 ANQGSEA. This CDR3 contains 12 residues. The DNA for the CDR3 is TGCAGCGTTGAAGACGGATCCTACGAGCAGTACTTC. Translation: CSVEDGSYEQYF.

This chain joins TRBV10-2 and TRBJ2-1, with D perhaps TRBD2 (5 bases). The CDR3 length is 16 residues. Trimming left V 6 bases short and J 8 bases short, with 23 bases between. Germline V gene lookup returns CDR1 WSHSY and CDR2 SAAADI. The CDR3 DNA follows: TGCGCCAGCAGAAGTCGACCAATTTTGGTGAGGGATGAGCAGTTCTTC. Translating it yields CASRSRPILVRDEQFF.

This chain joins TRBV5-4 and TRBJ2-3; 8 bases are shared with TRBD1. CDR1 SGHNT and CDR2 YYREEE come from the germline V gene (reference sequence). The CDR3 runs to 15 residues. With V trimmed by 3 bases and J by 0 bases, 3 bases remained unmatched. The CDR3 region has the DNA TGTGCCAGCAGCTGGGGGACAGGAAGCACAGATACGCAGTATTTT. Residues: CASSWGTGSTDTQYF.

V usage is TRBV6-5 and J usage is TRBJ2-2; D is perhaps TRBD2 (5 bases). Germline CDR1 reads MNHEY; CDR2 reads SVGAGI. V lost 4 bases and J lost 6, with 15 bases in between. The CDR3 length is 15 residues. DNA of the CDR3: TGTGCCAGCAGTTCCCGGTGGAGGCCCCCCGGGGAGCTGTTTTTT. Encoded protein: CASSSRWRPPGELFF.

The table lists this clone with a few counts. The V gene is TRBV10-1, the J gene TRBJ2-2; D possibly matches TRBD1 or TRBD2 (5 bases each). V was cut by 2 bases and J by 7 bases, with 11 bases left in between. Germline V gene sequence: CDR1 WNHNN, CDR2 SYGVQD (reference sequence). The CDR3 has 14 amino acids. The CDR3 here is CASSEPERGGELFF. The CDR3 DNA is TGCGCCAGCAGTGAGCCCGAGAGGGGCGGGGAGCTGTTTTTT.